These T cell receptor beta chains were read from a single sample in a study of blood T cells in healthy people across ages. Via MiXCR, TCRdb re-called the 5' RACE reads, giving one row per CDR3 protein. Of about 1.4 million distinct CDR3 sequences in the sample, approximately 59% are singletons; the top ten hold 6.5% to 8.5%. The source material was blood. These receptors all come from a man aged 18 to 29 in good health. Each CDR3 is given with its conserved first and last residue. The order of the fields is J gene, D gene, clone size, V gene, CDR3 DNA, CDR3 protein. D genes are given only for firm matches. Clone sizes are given selectively: once, few, many, or a class where the clone is expanded.

j_call: TRBJ1-1; d_call: NA; clone_size: once; v_call: TRBV29-1; cdr3_nt: TGCAGCGTTCGGCAGGCGAACACTGAAGCTTTCTTT; cdr3_aa: CSVRQANTEAFF
j_call: TRBJ2-5; d_call: NA; clone_size: NA; v_call: TRBV12-3/TRBV12-4; cdr3_nt: TGTGCCAGCAGTTTGCTCCCCACCGAAGAGCAGTACTTC; cdr3_aa: CASSLLPTEEQYF
j_call: TRBJ2-1; d_call: TRBD2; clone_size: NA; v_call: TRBV4-1; cdr3_nt: TGCGCCAGCAGCCAAGAGGACTTTAGAGGGACTAGCGGGGGGACTTACAATGAGCAGTTCTTC; cdr3_aa: CASSQEDFRGTSGGTYNEQFF
j_call: TRBJ2-5; d_call: NA; clone_size: many; v_call: TRBV10-3; cdr3_nt: TGTGCCATCAGTGAACTGGGAGAGACCCAGTACTTC; cdr3_aa: CAISELGETQYF
j_call: TRBJ2-1; d_call: TRBD2; clone_size: NA; v_call: TRBV15; cdr3_nt: TGTGCCACCAGCAGAGGGTTTGTGGGACTAGCGGGCCCACAGGAGTTCTTC; cdr3_aa: CATSRGFVGLAGPQEFF
j_call: TRBJ2-7; d_call: TRBD1; clone_size: NA; v_call: TRBV6-6; cdr3_nt: TGTGCCAGCAGTTACTCTTCTCACAGGGGGGACGAGCAGTACTTC; cdr3_aa: CASSYSSHRGDEQYF
j_call: TRBJ1-5; d_call: TRBD1; clone_size: once; v_call: TRBV6-1; cdr3_nt: TGTGCCAGCGGAGAGAGGACAGGCCCTAATCAGCCCCAGCATTTT; cdr3_aa: CASGERTGPNQPQHF
j_call: TRBJ2-7; d_call: TRBD2; clone_size: NA; v_call: TRBV20-1; cdr3_nt: TGCAGTGCTAGATCGGGACTAGCACCCAACGAGCAGTACTTC; cdr3_aa: CSARSGLAPNEQYF
j_call: TRBJ2-7; d_call: NA; clone_size: NA; v_call: TRBV20-1; cdr3_nt: TGCAGTGTCGGCCCGTCGACCTACGAGCAGTACTTC; cdr3_aa: CSVGPSTYEQYF
j_call: TRBJ1-3; d_call: NA; clone_size: NA; v_call: TRBV7-9; cdr3_nt: TGTGCCAGCAGCTCAACCGAGGACAGCGACTCTGGAAACACCATATATTTT; cdr3_aa: CASSSTEDSDSGNTIYF
j_call: TRBJ1-5; d_call: NA; clone_size: NA; v_call: TRBV9; cdr3_nt: TGTGCCAGCAGCGTAGATGGTTATAGCAATCAGCCCCAGCATTTT; cdr3_aa: CASSVDGYSNQPQHF
j_call: TRBJ1-2; d_call: NA; clone_size: NA; v_call: TRBV19; cdr3_nt: TGTGCCACCTCTACCGGGGCCTATGGCTACACCTTC; cdr3_aa: CATSTGAYGYTF
j_call: TRBJ2-3; d_call: NA; clone_size: NA; v_call: TRBV10-3; cdr3_nt: TGTGCCATCAGCAAGTCCCGGCCAGGGAGGGATACGCAGTATTTT; cdr3_aa: CAISKSRPGRDTQYF
j_call: TRBJ2-1; d_call: NA; clone_size: NA; v_call: TRBV9; cdr3_nt: TGTGCCAGCAGCGTAAAGGATGAGCAGTTCTTC; cdr3_aa: CASSVKDEQFF
j_call: TRBJ2-3; d_call: TRBD2; clone_size: NA; v_call: TRBV10-3; cdr3_nt: TGTGCCACTGCGGGGGGGCCCACAGATACGCAGTATTTT; cdr3_aa: CATAGGPTDTQYF
j_call: TRBJ1-5; d_call: NA; clone_size: NA; v_call: TRBV16; cdr3_nt: TGTGCCAGCAGCCCACCTCAGGGGAATCAGCCCCAGCATTTT; cdr3_aa: CASSPPQGNQPQHF
j_call: TRBJ2-7; d_call: TRBD2; clone_size: few; v_call: TRBV28; cdr3_nt: TGTGCCAGCAGACCACTAGCGGGGGGGCCCTACGAGCAGTACTTC; cdr3_aa: CASRPLAGGPYEQYF
j_call: TRBJ2-1; d_call: NA; clone_size: NA; v_call: TRBV20-1; cdr3_nt: TGCAGTGCTAGAATGAGCTCCTACAATGAGCAGTTCTTC; cdr3_aa: CSARMSSYNEQFF
j_call: TRBJ1-2; d_call: NA; clone_size: once; v_call: TRBV20-1; cdr3_nt: TGCAGTGCTCTAAGACAGGAGAACTATGGCTACACCTTC; cdr3_aa: CSALRQENYGYTF
j_call: TRBJ2-7; d_call: TRBD1; clone_size: few; v_call: TRBV18; cdr3_nt: TGTGCCAGCTCACCGGAGGGACAGGGTTCCTACGAGCAGTACTTC; cdr3_aa: CASSPEGQGSYEQYF
j_call: TRBJ2-5; d_call: NA; clone_size: few; v_call: TRBV4-1; cdr3_nt: TGCGCCAGCAGCCAAGTTACAGGGCCGGAGACCCAGTACTTC; cdr3_aa: CASSQVTGPETQYF
j_call: TRBJ1-2; d_call: NA; clone_size: few; v_call: TRBV12-3/TRBV12-4; cdr3_nt: TGTGCCAGCAGTTTGCGGGTTGGCTATGGCTACACCTTC; cdr3_aa: CASSLRVGYGYTF
j_call: TRBJ2-4; d_call: TRBD1; clone_size: few; v_call: TRBV4-1; cdr3_nt: TGCGCCAGCAGCCAAGTAGGCGGGACAGGGCAAGTGCAGTACTTC; cdr3_aa: CASSQVGGTGQVQYF
j_call: TRBJ2-4; d_call: NA; clone_size: NA; v_call: TRBV28; cdr3_nt: TGTGCCAGCAGCCCGGGATATCCCAAAAACATTCAGTACTTC; cdr3_aa: CASSPGYPKNIQYF
j_call: TRBJ2-1; d_call: TRBD2; clone_size: NA; v_call: TRBV20-1; cdr3_nt: TGCAGTGCTCCGGCTGACCGTTGGACTAGCAGAAGCTCCTACAATGAGCAGTTCTTC; cdr3_aa: CSAPADRWTSRSSYNEQFF
j_call: TRBJ2-7; d_call: NA; clone_size: NA; v_call: TRBV7-2; cdr3_nt: TGTGCCAGCAGCTTATCATGGAGGGCAAGCTCCTACGAGCAGTACTTC; cdr3_aa: CASSLSWRASSYEQYF
j_call: TRBJ2-7; d_call: NA; clone_size: few; v_call: TRBV4-2; cdr3_nt: TGTGCCAGCAGCCAGCGGGCAGGGACCTACGAGCAGTACTTC; cdr3_aa: CASSQRAGTYEQYF
j_call: TRBJ2-2; d_call: NA; clone_size: NA; v_call: TRBV14; cdr3_nt: TGTGCCAGCAGTCCGGACCGGTTTGCGAACACCGGGGAGCTGTTTTTT; cdr3_aa: CASSPDRFANTGELFF
j_call: TRBJ2-1; d_call: TRBD2; clone_size: NA; v_call: TRBV20-1; cdr3_nt: TGCAGTGCTAGATCGGCTAGCGGGCTTAATGAGCAGTTCTTC; cdr3_aa: CSARSASGLNEQFF
j_call: TRBJ2-4; d_call: NA; clone_size: NA; v_call: TRBV7-2; cdr3_nt: TGTGCCAGCAGCCTACAGCCCAGGTTAGGAAACATTCAGTACTTC; cdr3_aa: CASSLQPRLGNIQYF
j_call: TRBJ2-5; d_call: NA; clone_size: NA; v_call: TRBV7-2; cdr3_nt: TGTGCCAGCAGCATGGACGGTTTTGAGACCCAGTACTTC; cdr3_aa: CASSMDGFETQYF
j_call: TRBJ2-1; d_call: NA; clone_size: few; v_call: TRBV10-3; cdr3_nt: TGTGCCATCAGTGGGCAGGGGAATGAGCAGTTCTTC; cdr3_aa: CAISGQGNEQFF
j_call: TRBJ2-1; d_call: TRBD2; clone_size: NA; v_call: TRBV4-2; cdr3_nt: TGTGCCAGCAGCCAAGATAGGCGGGGGGGCCTTCGGTCCAATGAGCAGTTCTTC; cdr3_aa: CASSQDRRGGLRSNEQFF
j_call: TRBJ1-1; d_call: NA; clone_size: NA; v_call: TRBV29-1; cdr3_nt: TGCAGCGTTGAAGTAGGGGTTGACACTGAAGCTTTCTTT; cdr3_aa: CSVEVGVDTEAFF
j_call: TRBJ2-4; d_call: TRBD2; clone_size: NA; v_call: TRBV7-6; cdr3_nt: TGTGCCAGCAGCCCCTACGTTAGCGGGAGTTCTGAAAACATTCAGTACTTC; cdr3_aa: CASSPYVSGSSENIQYF
j_call: TRBJ1-1; d_call: NA; clone_size: once; v_call: TRBV10-2; cdr3_nt: TGCGCCACATTCACAGGGAGAGGAACTGAAGCTTTCTTT; cdr3_aa: CATFTGRGTEAFF
j_call: TRBJ2-7; d_call: NA; clone_size: NA; v_call: TRBV7-9; cdr3_nt: TGTGCCAGCACCTCCCCTGGGAGGAACGAGCAGTACTTC; cdr3_aa: CASTSPGRNEQYF
j_call: TRBJ1-2; d_call: NA; clone_size: many; v_call: TRBV12-3/TRBV12-4; cdr3_nt: TGTGCCAGCAGTTTCGGGGATGGCTACACCTTC; cdr3_aa: CASSFGDGYTF
j_call: TRBJ2-7; d_call: NA; clone_size: NA; v_call: TRBV3-1; cdr3_nt: TGTGCCAGCAGCCTCCTAGGCCATTCCTACGAGCAGTACTTC; cdr3_aa: CASSLLGHSYEQYF
j_call: TRBJ2-7; d_call: NA; clone_size: NA; v_call: TRBV25-1; cdr3_nt: TGTGCCAGCAGTGAATATGGAGGGGTCTCCTACGAGCAGTACTTC; cdr3_aa: CASSEYGGVSYEQYF
j_call: TRBJ1-6; d_call: TRBD1; clone_size: NA; v_call: TRBV7-2; cdr3_nt: TGTGCCAGCAGCTTACCGGGACAGCGGTCGGCACCCCTCCACTTT; cdr3_aa: CASSLPGQRSAPLHF
j_call: TRBJ1-2; d_call: NA; clone_size: few; v_call: TRBV12-3/TRBV12-4; cdr3_nt: TGTGCCAGCAGCCGGGGAAGTTTTTCTCAAAACTATGGCTACACCTTC; cdr3_aa: CASSRGSFSQNYGYTF
j_call: TRBJ1-6; d_call: TRBD1; clone_size: NA; v_call: TRBV7-2; cdr3_nt: TGTGCCAGCAGCTTCCCGGGACAGGATTCACCCCTCCACTTT; cdr3_aa: CASSFPGQDSPLHF
j_call: TRBJ2-4; d_call: TRBD1; clone_size: NA; v_call: TRBV4-2; cdr3_nt: TGTGCCAGCAGCCCCCAGGACAGGATCCAGTACTTC; cdr3_aa: CASSPQDRIQYF
j_call: TRBJ1-5; d_call: TRBD1; clone_size: NA; v_call: TRBV9; cdr3_nt: TGTGCCAGCAGCGACGGGACAGGGGCATATAGCAATCAGCCCCAGCATTTT; cdr3_aa: CASSDGTGAYSNQPQHF